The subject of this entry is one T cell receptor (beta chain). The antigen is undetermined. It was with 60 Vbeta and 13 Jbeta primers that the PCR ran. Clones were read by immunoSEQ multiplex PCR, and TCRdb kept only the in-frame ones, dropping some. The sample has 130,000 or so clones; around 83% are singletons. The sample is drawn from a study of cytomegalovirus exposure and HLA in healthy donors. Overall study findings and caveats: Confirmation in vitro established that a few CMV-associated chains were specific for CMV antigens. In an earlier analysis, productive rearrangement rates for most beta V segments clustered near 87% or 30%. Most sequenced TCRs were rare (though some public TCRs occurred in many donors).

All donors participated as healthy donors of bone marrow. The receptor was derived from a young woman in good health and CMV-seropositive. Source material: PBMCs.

Here the CDR3 DNA reads TGTGCCACCAGCAGAGACACAGGGGCCGGGGAGCTGTTTTTT. It specifies CATSRDTGAGELFF. J is TRBJ2-2 and V is TRBV15; 7 bases align to TRBD1. CDR3 size: 14 residues. V gave up 0 bases and J gave up 6 bases; unmatched junction bases: 1. The V gene's germline CDR1 is LNHNV and CDR2 YYDKDF (reference sequence).